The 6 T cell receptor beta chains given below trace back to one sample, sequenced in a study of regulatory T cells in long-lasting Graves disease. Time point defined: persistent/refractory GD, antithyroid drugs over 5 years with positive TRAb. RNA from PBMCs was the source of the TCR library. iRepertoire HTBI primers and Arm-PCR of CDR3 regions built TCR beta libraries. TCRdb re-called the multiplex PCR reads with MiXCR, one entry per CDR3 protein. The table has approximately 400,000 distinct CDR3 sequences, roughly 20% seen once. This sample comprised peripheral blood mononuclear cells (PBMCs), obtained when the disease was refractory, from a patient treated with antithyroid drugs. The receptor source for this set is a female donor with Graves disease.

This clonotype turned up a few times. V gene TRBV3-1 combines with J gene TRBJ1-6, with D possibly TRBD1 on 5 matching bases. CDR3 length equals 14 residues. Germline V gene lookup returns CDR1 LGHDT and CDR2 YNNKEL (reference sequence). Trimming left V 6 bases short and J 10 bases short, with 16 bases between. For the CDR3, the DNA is TGTGCCAGCAGGCCGCCGACGACAGAATCACCCCTCCACTTT. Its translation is CASRPPTTESPLHF.

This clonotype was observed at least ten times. Written as DNA, the CDR3 is TGTGCCAGCAGACACGGGGACTTACTCTACGAGCAGTACTTC. Amino acids: CASRHGDLLYEQYF. The V call is TRBV6-1, the J call TRBJ2-7; TRBD2 is a possible D gene (6 bases). The CDR3 is 14 residues long. Germline CDR1 is MNHNS and CDR2 is SASEGT. V shed 6 bases and J shed 3 bases, with 15 bases lying between them.

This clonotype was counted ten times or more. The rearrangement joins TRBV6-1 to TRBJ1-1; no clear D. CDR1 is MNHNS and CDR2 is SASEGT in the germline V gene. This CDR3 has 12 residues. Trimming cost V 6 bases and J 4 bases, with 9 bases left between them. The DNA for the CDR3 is TGTGCCAGCAGGTCGCTTGCCACTGAAGCTTTCTTT. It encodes CASRSLATEAFF.

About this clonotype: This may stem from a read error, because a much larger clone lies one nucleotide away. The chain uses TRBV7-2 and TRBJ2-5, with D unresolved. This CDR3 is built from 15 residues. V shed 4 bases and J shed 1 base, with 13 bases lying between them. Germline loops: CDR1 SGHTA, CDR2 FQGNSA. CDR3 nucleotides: TGTGCCAGCAGCTACCTGGACGGGTCCCAAGAGACCCAGTACTTC. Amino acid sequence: CASSYLDGSQETQYF.

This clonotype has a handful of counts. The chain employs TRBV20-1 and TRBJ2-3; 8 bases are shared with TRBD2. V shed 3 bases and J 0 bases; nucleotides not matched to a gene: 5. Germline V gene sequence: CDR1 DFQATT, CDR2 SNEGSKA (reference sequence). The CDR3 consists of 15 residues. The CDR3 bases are TGCAGTGCTAGTTTCCTAGCGGGCAGCACAGATACGCAGTATTTT. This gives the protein CSASFLAGSTDTQYF.

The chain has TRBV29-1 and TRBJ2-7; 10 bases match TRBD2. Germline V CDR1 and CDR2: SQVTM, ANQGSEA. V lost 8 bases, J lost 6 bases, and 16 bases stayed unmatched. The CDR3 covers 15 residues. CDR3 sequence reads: CSPQSVAGGICEQYF. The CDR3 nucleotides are TGCAGCCCCCAGTCGGTAGCGGGAGGAATTTGCGAGCAGTACTTC.